Listed below are T cell receptor beta chains from one sample, sequenced in a study of blood T cell repertoires in COVID-19. Assay: immunoSEQ multiplex PCR; the TCRdb copy retains only in-frame clones and omits some. Found here are around 200,000 clones, 85% to 90% of them singletons; the top ten hold approximately 6.2%. Source material: peripheral blood. Every receptor here comes from a man aged 55 to 70 who had recovered from COVID-19. CDR3s include the opening cysteine and the closing phenylalanine or tryptophan. The order of the fields is CDR3 protein, CDR3 DNA, D gene, J gene, V gene, clone size. D genes are given only for firm matches. Expanded clones get a size class; other rows say once, few or many, or leave the size out.

CAWFSGNGYTF,TGTGCCTGGTTTTCAGGGAATGGCTACACCTTC,-,TRBJ1-2,TRBV30,-
CASSPKAGGQPQHF,TGTGCCAGCAGCCCTAAAGCGGGGGGTCAGCCCCAGCATTTT,-,TRBJ1-5,TRBV7-8,-
CASRLAPQETQYF,TGCGCCAGCAGACTAGCTCCACAAGAGACCCAGTACTTC,-,TRBJ2-5,TRBV5-1,-
CASSPNVVAGTRDTQYF,TGTGCCAGCAGCCCTAACGTAGTAGCGGGGACGCGGGATACGCAGTATTTT,TRBD2,TRBJ2-3,TRBV7-3,-
CASGLPAGTVNEQFF,TGTGCTAGTGGTCTACCTGCCGGGACAGTCAATGAGCAGTTCTTC,TRBD1,TRBJ2-1,TRBV12-5,-
CASSKVEQKSSYNSPLHF,TGTGCCAGCAGCAAAGTTGAGCAAAAAAGCTCCTATAATTCACCCCTCCACTTT,-,TRBJ1-6,TRBV21-1,few
CASSQDLTGGQPQHF,TGTGCCAGCAGCCAAGATTTGACAGGGGGTCAGCCCCAGCATTTT,TRBD1,TRBJ1-5,TRBV4-2,-
CASRGGPYNEQFF,TGTGCCAGCAGGGGGGGGCCCTACAATGAGCAGTTCTTC,-,TRBJ2-1,TRBV25-1,-
CAITPQGTGELFF,TGTGCCATCACCCCACAGGGTACCGGGGAGCTGTTTTTT,-,TRBJ2-2,TRBV10-3,-
CASNLGQEIFMNTEAFF,TGTGCCAGCAACTTGGGACAGGAGATTTTCATGAACACTGAAGCTTTCTTT,TRBD1,TRBJ1-1,TRBV7-9,once
CSVEQGMGEQYF,TGCAGCGTAGAACAGGGAATGGGCGAGCAGTACTTC,-,TRBJ2-7,TRBV29-1,few
CASSDVVPYEQYF,TGTGCCAGCAGTGACGTAGTCCCCTACGAGCAGTACTTC,-,TRBJ2-7,TRBV6-4,-
CASSLDRASYEQYF,TGTGCCAGCAGCTTGGACAGGGCATCATACGAGCAGTACTTC,TRBD1,TRBJ2-7,TRBV11-2,-
CASSLSGNTIYF,TGTGCCAGCAGCCTCAGTGGAAACACCATATATTTT,-,TRBJ1-3,TRBV7-9,-
CASSLAALNEQFF,TGTGCCAGCAGCTTAGCGGCCCTCAATGAGCAGTTCTTC,-,TRBJ2-1,TRBV7-9,-
CASSQFTGELFF,TGTGCCAGCAGCCAATTTACAGGGGAGCTGTTTTTT,-,TRBJ2-2,TRBV6-5,once
CASTLRDSTSNQPQHF,TGTGCCAGCACCCTACGGGACAGCACTAGCAATCAGCCCCAGCATTTT,TRBD1,TRBJ1-5,TRBV28,-
CASSILVQYEQFF,TGTGCCAGTAGTATACTCGTACAGTATGAGCAGTTCTTC,-,TRBJ2-1,TRBV19,-
CASSATRNTEAFF,TGTGCCAGCAGCGCAACTAGGAACACTGAAGCTTTCTTT,-,TRBJ1-1,TRBV11-2,once
CSASWREGPYNEQFF,TGCAGCGCCTCTTGGCGGGAGGGTCCCTACAATGAGCAGTTCTTC,TRBD2,TRBJ2-1,TRBV29-1,-
CASSQEAGGESTEAFF,TGTGCCAGCAGCCAAGAGGCGGGGGGAGAGAGTACTGAAGCTTTCTTT,-,TRBJ1-1,TRBV14,few
CASRTGTREAFF,TGTGCCAGCAGGACCGGGACACGGGAAGCTTTCTTT,-,TRBJ1-1,TRBV12-3/TRBV12-4,-
CASSSTGLGYGYTF,TGTGCCAGCAGCTCTACAGGGCTCGGCTATGGCTACACCTTC,-,TRBJ1-2,TRBV6-6,-
CASSLAGLLSGELFF,TGTGCCAGCAGCTTGGCCGGACTCCTCAGCGGGGAGCTGTTTTTT,-,TRBJ2-2,TRBV5-4,few
CASSYWANTEAFF,TGTGCCAGCAGTTACTGGGCGAACACTGAAGCTTTCTTT,-,TRBJ1-1,TRBV6-2/TRBV6-3,-
CASSGLAGGLSDTQYF,TGTGCCAGCAGTGGACTAGCGGGGGGCCTATCGGATACGCAGTATTTT,TRBD2,TRBJ2-3,TRBV6-1,-
CASSFTVNSGNTIYF,TGTGCCAGCAGCTTCACGGTGAACTCTGGAAACACCATATATTTT,-,TRBJ1-3,TRBV5-4,-
CASSWTGPTDTQYF,TGTGCCAGCAGTTGGACAGGGCCCACAGATACGCAGTATTTT,TRBD1,TRBJ2-3,TRBV27,-
CASREGGLTDTQYF,TGTGCCAGCAGGGAGGGGGGGCTCACAGATACGCAGTATTTT,-,TRBJ2-3,TRBV6-5,-
CASSFGSSYNEQFF,TGTGCCAGCAGCTTCGGGAGCTCCTACAATGAGCAGTTCTTC,-,TRBJ2-1,TRBV5-6,-
CASSPYLVSGELFF,TGTGCCAGCAGCCCTTATTTAGTATCCGGGGAGCTGTTTTTT,-,TRBJ2-2,TRBV7-2,-
CAWSVESGSYEQYF,TGTGCCTGGAGTGTAGAGTCCGGGAGTTACGAGCAGTACTTC,-,TRBJ2-7,TRBV30,-
CASIPLEILETQYF,TGTGCCAGCATCCCCTTAGAGATCTTGGAGACCCAGTACTTC,-,TRBJ2-5,TRBV9,-
CASSSTGVRGNTIYF,TGTGCCAGCAGCTCGACCGGGGTCCGGGGAAACACCATATATTTT,-,TRBJ1-3,TRBV6-5,-
CAASGQTYEQYF,TGTGCCGCCAGTGGACAGACCTACGAGCAGTACTTC,-,TRBJ2-7,TRBV15,-
CASHTGTGPNEQFF,TGTGCCAGCCATACCGGGACAGGGCCCAATGAGCAGTTCTTC,TRBD1,TRBJ2-1,TRBV6-1,-
CASSFSGHYEQYF,TGTGCCAGCAGCTTCTCGGGACACTACGAGCAGTACTTC,-,TRBJ2-7,TRBV11-3,-
CASSPGQTQETQYF,TGCGCCAGCAGCCCGGGACAGACCCAAGAGACCCAGTACTTC,TRBD1,TRBJ2-5,TRBV5-1,-
CASRRPDRSANYGYTF,TGTGCCAGTAGACGCCCCGACAGGTCTGCTAACTATGGCTACACCTTC,-,TRBJ1-2,TRBV19,-
CASSLAQPARFF,TGTGCCAGCAGCTTAGCGCAGCCCGCTAGGTTCTTC,-,TRBJ2-1,TRBV7-8,few
CASSYSSGGDNEQFF,TGTGCCAGCAGTTACTCGAGTGGGGGGGACAATGAGCAGTTCTTC,TRBD2,TRBJ2-1,TRBV6-6,-
CASSVETGGYEQYF,TGTGCCAGCAGCGTAGAAACAGGGGGCTACGAGCAGTACTTC,TRBD1,TRBJ2-7,TRBV9,-
CASSLVRTGDTEAFF,TGTGCCAGCAGCTTAGTGAGGACGGGGGATACTGAAGCTTTCTTT,-,TRBJ1-1,TRBV7-2,-
CASSLRTGYGYTF,TGTGCCAGCAGTTTACGCACAGGGTATGGCTACACCTTC,-,TRBJ1-2,TRBV27,-
CASSPPGTDTQYF,TGTGCCAGCTCACCGCCAGGCACAGATACGCAGTATTTT,-,TRBJ2-3,TRBV18,-
CASHSSGNTIYF,TGTGCCAGCCACAGCTCTGGAAACACCATATATTTT,-,TRBJ1-3,TRBV19,-
CASSPGGALSTDTQYF,TGTGCCAGCAGCCCCGGGGGGGCCCTAAGCACAGATACGCAGTATTTT,TRBD2,TRBJ2-3,TRBV7-6,-
CASSLGLGADTQYF,TGTGCCAGCAGCTTGGGACTAGGGGCAGATACGCAGTATTTT,-,TRBJ2-3,TRBV5-6,-
CASSLKGELAKNIQYF,TGTGCCAGCAGCCTCAAGGGGGAACTAGCCAAAAACATTCAGTACTTC,-,TRBJ2-4,TRBV11-3,-
CASSEGGWGYTF,TGTGCCAGCAGTGAGGGGGGTTGGGGCTACACCTTC,-,TRBJ1-2,TRBV2,-
CSVTGGYTEAFF,TGCAGCGTGACAGGGGGCTACACTGAAGCTTTCTTT,TRBD1,TRBJ1-1,TRBV29-1,-
CASSQTGGHEQYF,TGTGCCAGCAGCCAGACAGGGGGCCACGAGCAGTACTTC,TRBD1,TRBJ2-7,TRBV4-2,once
CASHPGGAASYEQYF,TGTGCCAGCCACCCTGGGGGGGCAGCGTCCTACGAGCAGTACTTC,-,TRBJ2-7,TRBV28,-
CASSSTGSSGNTIYF,TGTGCCAGCAGCTCCACAGGGAGCTCTGGAAACACCATATATTTT,-,TRBJ1-3,TRBV7-8,-
CASSFPGQGNRQYF,TGTGCCAGCAGCTTTCCGGGACAGGGGAATAGACAGTACTTC,TRBD1,TRBJ2-7,TRBV5-6,-
CASSNPNRGLTKNIQYF,TGTGCCAGTAGTAACCCCAACAGGGGGCTAACCAAAAACATTCAGTACTTC,TRBD1,TRBJ2-4,TRBV19,-
CASSWDSFYEQYF,TGCGCCAGCAGTTGGGACAGCTTTTACGAGCAGTACTTC,TRBD1,TRBJ2-7,TRBV5-1,-
CASSQDADGQRGGTDTQYF,TGCGCCAGCAGCCAAGATGCGGATGGGCAGCGGGGGGGCACAGATACGCAGTATTTT,TRBD2,TRBJ2-3,TRBV4-3,-
CASSLYRGGTQYF,TGTGCCAGCAGTTTATACCGGGGGGGAACCCAGTACTTC,TRBD2,TRBJ2-5,TRBV28,-